The text below deals with one TCR beta chain. The entry originates in a study of T cell changes during pregnancy in multiple sclerosis. This CDR3 spans 14 amino acids. Germline trimming cut 5 bases from V and 3 bases from J; bases unmatched to any gene: 4. Germline V lookup: CDR1 MNHEY, CDR2 SMNVEV (reference sequence). The method was immunoSEQ multiplex PCR; TCRdb's version includes in-frame clones alone and lacks a portion of them. Among approximately 80,000 clones listed, 94% were seen once. The chain couples TRBV27 to TRBJ2-5; 9 bases fit TRBD1. The source of this sequence is a female donor in good health, enrolled as a control in a pregnancy study. Sequencing was performed on peripheral blood, taken in the second trimester of pregnancy. The DNA of the CDR3 is TGTGCCAGCAGTCGGACAGGGGCCGAAGAGACCCAGTACTTC. Its translation: CASSRTGAEETQYF.